The T cell receptor beta chain described here comes from a study of blood T cell repertoires in COVID-19. V was clipped by 0 bases and J by 8 bases, with 11 bases between them. This CDR3 contains 15 residues. Germline CDR1 and CDR2: MNHNY and SVGAGI (reference sequence). The repertoire was sequenced with immunoSEQ multiplex PCR; TCRdb's copy has only in-frame clones and lacks some. The sample records roughly 29,000 clones, roughly 85% being singletons. The receptor was derived from a human donor in a cohort sampled during active COVID-19. The specimen was peripheral blood. The chain couples TRBV6-6 to TRBJ1-6; possibly TRBD1 for D (5 bases). CDR3 DNA sequence: TGTGCCAGCAGTTACTCTAACAGGAGGGATTCACCCCTCCACTTT. Translation: CASSYSNRRDSPLHF.